This T cell receptor (beta chain) was found in a study of shared clonotypes between healthy human individuals. Germline CDR1 reads MDHEN; CDR2 reads SYDVKM. With 4 bases removed from V and 4 bases from J, the gap between germline ends came to 13 bases. CDR3 length equals 14 residues. This table comes from immunoSEQ multiplex PCR, and its TCRdb copy is limited to in-frame clones, with some not included. The repertoire consists of around 700,000 clones, with about 74% occurring once and the leading ten covering approximately 1.8%. Study-wide points: Clonotypes that were shared across a handful of donors made up about 5.1% of naive CD4 clonotypes.

Concerning this clone: Its antigen is currently unknown.

The rearrangement uses TRBV28 and TRBJ1-2; no clear D gene. What was sequenced was memory CD4+ T cells sorted from blood. Specified subset: CD45RA-negative fraction. This TCR was recovered from a woman in her 30s in good health. The CDR3 loop is CASSSSDLVYGYTF. The CDR3, as DNA: TGTGCCAGCAGTTCCTCCGACCTAGTCTATGGCTACACCTTC.